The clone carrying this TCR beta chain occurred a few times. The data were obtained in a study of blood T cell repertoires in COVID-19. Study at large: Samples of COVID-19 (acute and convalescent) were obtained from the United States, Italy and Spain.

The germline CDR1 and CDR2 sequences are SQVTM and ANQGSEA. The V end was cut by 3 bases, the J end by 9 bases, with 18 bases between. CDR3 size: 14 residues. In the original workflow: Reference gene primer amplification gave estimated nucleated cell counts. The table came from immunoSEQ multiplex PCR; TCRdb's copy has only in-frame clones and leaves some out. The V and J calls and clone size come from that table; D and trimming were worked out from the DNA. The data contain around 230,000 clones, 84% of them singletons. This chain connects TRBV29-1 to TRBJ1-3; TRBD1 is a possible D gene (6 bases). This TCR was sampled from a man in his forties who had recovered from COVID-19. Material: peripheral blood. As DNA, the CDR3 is TGCAGCGTTGATAATGGGGGCTCTGGAGGCACCATATATTTT. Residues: CSVDNGGSGGTIYF.